Shown below are 3 T cell receptor beta chains from a single sample sequenced in a study of T cells in women clearing cervical HPV infection (dated by TCRdb to between 2017 and 2018). The library was prepared using the immunoSEQ multiplex PCR assay. The table comes from immuneACCESS by way of TCRdb, which keeps in-frame sequences with V and J called. Part of the clones is missing from these tables; in studies checked, under half for an unresolved V gene and the rest for unknown reasons. The sample table gives about 35,000 clones. Over 1.5% of the sample is taken by the ten largest. Specimen: blood buffy coat. The receptors were gathered from a woman between 18 and 70 years old with a cervical HPV16 infection that either progressed to CIN3+ or cleared (not recorded which).

As for this clone: The CDR3 end lies 3 residues beyond the end of the read and is filled in from the germline J gene. Other DNA sequences of this sample code for an identical CDR3. The genes are TRBV10-1 and TRBJ1-2; 7 bases match TRBD1. The V and J ends lost 0 bases and 2 bases, in that order; junction bases with no gene match: 12. The CDR3 is 18 residues long. Germline values: CDR1 WNHNN, CDR2 SYGVQD (reference sequence). The DNA read from the CDR3 is TGCGCCAGCAGTGAGTCGACTCCGACAGGGTGGGGGAACTATGGC. It is translated as CASSESTPTGWGNYG. The entire CDR3 protein reads CASSESTPTGWGNYGYTF.

Worth noting for this clone: The CDR3 goes on 3 residues after the read ends, and that part is filled in from the germline J gene. V is TRBV5-4 and J is TRBJ2-1; D possibly corresponds to TRBD1 (6 bases). The CDR3 runs to 16 residues. Germline-derived CDR1 and CDR2 are SGHNT and YYREEE (reference sequence). V was cut by 4 bases and J by 0 bases, with 14 bases left in between. The part of the CDR3 DNA that was read is TGTGCCAGCAGCAGACAGGACACGAGCTCCTACAATGAG. It translates to CASSRQDTSSYNE. The whole CDR3 region reads CASSRQDTSSYNEQFF.

Worth noting for this clone: The read terminates 3 residues ahead of where the CDR3 ends, so the germline J gene completes it. This chain joins TRBV19 and TRBJ2-7; 11 nucleotides line up with TRBD1. Per the germline V gene, CDR1 is LNHDA and CDR2 is SQIVND (reference sequence). J lost 3 bases, V lost 3 bases, and 7 bases had no gene match. The CDR3 runs 16 residues. The CDR3 DNA, read in part, is TGTGCCAGTAGTATCGGTAGGACAGGGGGCTTCTACGAG. Encoded protein: CASSIGRTGGFYE. The whole CDR3 reads CASSIGRTGGFYEQYF.